The 27 T cell receptor beta chains given below trace back to one sample, sequenced in a study of cytomegalovirus exposure and HLA in healthy donors. Generated by immunoSEQ multiplex PCR, the TCRdb table keeps only in-frame clones and is missing some. Of around 150,000 clones listed, roughly four fifths are singletons. Sequencing input: PBMCs. These receptors all come from a man younger than 45 in good health and CMV-seropositive.

The chain couples TRBV10-3 to TRBJ1-4, with TRBD1 matching 12 bases. The CDR3 length is 15 residues. The trim removed 6 bases at V and 8 bases at J, leaving 7 bases unmatched. Germline V lookup: CDR1 ENHRY, CDR2 SYGVKD. Here the CDR3 DNA reads TGTGCCATCAGCCAAGGGACAGGGGGCAGGGAAAAACTGTTTTTT. The encoded protein is CAISQGTGGREKLFF.

This clone was recorded a few times. The V and J genes are TRBV28 and TRBJ2-7; 8 bases line up with TRBD1. Trimming cost V 5 bases and J 6 bases; bases outside gene matches: 9. Germline V gene data show CDR1 as MDHEN and CDR2 as SYDVKM. This CDR3 is 14 amino acids long. The CDR3 loop is CASSLRGPLGEQYF. CDR3 nucleotide sequence: TGTGCCAGCAGTCTCAGGGGGCCACTTGGCGAGCAGTACTTC.

The rearrangement joins TRBV19 to TRBJ2-1; a possible D gene is TRBD2 (6 bases). Per germline, CDR1 LNHDA and CDR2 SQIVND (reference sequence). The ends were cut back, 10 bases at V and 0 bases at J, with 13 bases in the middle. The CDR3 sequence is 14 residues long. The CDR3 sequence: CATRGGDSYNEQFF. In DNA form, the CDR3 reads TGTGCCACCCGGGGCGGGGACTCCTACAATGAGCAGTTCTTC.

V and J are TRBV19 and TRBJ1-5, with D unresolved. V lost 1 base, J lost 7 bases, and 5 bases lay in between. CDR1 is LNHDA and CDR2 is SQIVND in the germline V gene (reference sequence). The CDR3 consists of 12 residues. The CDR3 spells CASSIVGQPQHF. Written as DNA, the CDR3 is TGTGCCAGTAGTATAGTCGGGCAGCCCCAGCATTTT. The variable domain in full, with the rest retrieved from reference TRBV19 and TRBJ1-5, is DGGITQSPKYLFRKEGQNVTLSCEQNLNHDAMYWYRQDPGQGLRLIYYSQIVNDFQKGDIAEGYSVSREKKESFPLTVTSAQKNPTAFYLCASSIVGQPQHFGDGTRLSIL.

In this sample, this clone turned up once. V usage is TRBV5-4 and J usage is TRBJ2-1, with 7 bases matching TRBD1. This CDR3 is built from 13 residues. V was clipped by 2 bases and J by 9 bases; unmatched bases: 5. Germline CDR1 SGHNT, CDR2 YYREEE (reference sequence). The chain's CDR3 is CASSFDRVGEQFF. The CDR3 nucleotides read TGTGCCAGCAGCTTTGACAGGGTGGGTGAGCAGTTCTTC.

The genes are TRBV15 and TRBJ2-3; tentatively, D is TRBD2 (6 bases). The CDR3 has 16 amino acids. In germline, CDR1 is LNHNV, CDR2 YYDKDF (reference sequence). Deletions cut 5 bases from V and 0 bases from J, with 15 bases between. The CDR3 protein is CATSGSPGESTDTQYF. CDR3 DNA: TGTGCCACCAGCGGGTCCCCGGGGGAGAGCACAGATACGCAGTATTTT.

The V call is TRBV2, the J call TRBJ2-3, with a tentative D call TRBD1 (6 bases). The CDR3 length is 15 residues. CDR1 and CDR2 (germline): SNHLY, FYNNEI. Trimming left V 7 bases short and J 2 bases short, with 16 bases between. The CDR3 DNA sequence: TGTGCCAGCACCCTTGAGGGGGTGACCACAGATACGCAGTATTTT. Amino acid sequence: CASTLEGVTTDTQYF. Full variable domain (missing parts from reference TRBV2 and TRBJ2-3): EPEVTQTPSHQVTQMGQEVILRCVPISNHLYFYWYRQILGQKVEFLVSFYNNEISEKSEIFDDQFSVERPDGSNFTLKIRSTKLEDSAMYFCASTLEGVTTDTQYFGPGTRLTVL.

The rearrangement links TRBV5-6 to TRBJ2-7; 12 bases fit TRBD2. This CDR3 has 16 residues. Per the germline V gene, CDR1 is SGHDT and CDR2 is YYEEEE. The J segment lost 2 bases and the V segment lost 0 bases, leaving 3 bases of the junction unmatched. The CDR3 DNA follows: TGTGCCAGCAGCTTGGGACTAGCGGGAGTCACCTACGAGCAGTACTTC. This sequence encodes CASSLGLAGVTYEQYF.

This chain joins TRBV5-6 and TRBJ2-2; TRBD2 matches at 14 bases. CDR3 length equals 18 residues. The ends lost 4 bases at V and 3 bases at J; junction bases unmatched: 8. Germline CDR1 and CDR2: SGHDT and YYEEEE. The CDR3 region is CASSRPGLAGAYTGELFF. In DNA, the CDR3 is TGTGCCAGCAGCAGGCCGGGACTAGCGGGGGCCTACACCGGGGAGCTGTTTTTT. Variable domain in full (rest from reference TRBV5-6 and TRBJ2-2): DAGVTQSPTHLIKTRGQQVTLRCSPKSGHDTVSWYQQALGQGPQFIFQYYEEEERQRGNFPDRFSGHQFPNYSSELNVNALLLGDSALYLCASSRPGLAGAYTGELFFGEGSRLTVL.

The chain carries TRBV10-2 and TRBJ1-3, with 7 bases that match TRBD1. V gave up 8 bases and J gave up 3 bases; unmatched junction bases: 7. Germline V gives CDR1 WSHSY, CDR2 SAAADI. The CDR3 length is 14 residues. The CDR3 protein is CASSDRALGNTIYF. Here the CDR3 DNA reads TGCGCCAGCTCTGACAGGGCCCTTGGAAACACCATATATTTT.

This clone was recorded a few times. J is TRBJ2-7 and V is TRBV7-2, with 8 bases identical to TRBD1. Germline V gene sequence: CDR1 SGHTA, CDR2 FQGNSA. The CDR3 extends over 14 amino acids. V trimming: 5 bases; J trimming: 8 bases; junction bases outside the gene matches: 11. The CDR3 region is CASSGTGAQVKQYF. CDR3 coding DNA: TGTGCCAGCAGCGGGACAGGTGCCCAGGTGAAGCAGTACTTC.

This sequence joins TRBV5-1 and TRBJ1-1; 8 bases line up with TRBD1. Germline lookup yields CDR1 SGHRS and CDR2 YFSETQ. This CDR3 has 14 residues. The trim removed 4 bases at V and 4 bases at J, leaving 6 bases unmatched. The CDR3 loop is CASSIQGGGTEAFF. CDR3 DNA sequence: TGCGCCAGCAGCATACAGGGGGGAGGCACTGAAGCTTTCTTT.

This clone has only one observation. The chain combines TRBV5-1 with TRBJ1-1, with D possibly matching TRBD1 (6 bases). The germline CDR1 and CDR2 sequences are SGHRS and YFSETQ. V lost 0 bases, J lost 0 bases, and 9 bases lay in between. CDR3 size: 15 residues. The CDR3 DNA reads as TGCGCCAGCAGCTTGGGCGACAGGATGAACACTGAAGCTTTCTTT. Residues: CASSLGDRMNTEAFF.

V gene TRBV15 combines with J gene TRBJ2-2; possibly TRBD2 for D (6 bases). Trimming stripped 4 bases from V and 6 bases from J, with 18 bases between. CDR3 size: 16 residues. Per the germline V gene, CDR1 is LNHNV and CDR2 is YYDKDF (reference sequence). The CDR3 bases are TGTGCCACCAGCAAACCTTTCGCGGGGCCCCCCGGGGAGCTGTTTTTT. Encoded protein: CATSKPFAGPPGELFF. Together with reference TRBV15 and TRBJ2-2, the CDR3 gives the full variable domain: DAMVIQNPRYQVTQFGKPVTLSCSQTLNHNVMYWYQQKSSQAPKLLFHYYDKDFNNEADTPDNFQSRRPNTSFCFLDIRSPGLGDTAMYLCATSKPFAGPPGELFFGEGSRLTVL.

This chain uses TRBV5-4 with TRBJ2-7; 9 bases are shared with TRBD1. The V gene's germline CDR1 is SGHNT and CDR2 YYREEE (reference sequence). The V gene end was trimmed by 2 bases and the J gene end by 6 bases; junction bases not matched to a gene: 6. This CDR3 is built from 14 residues. The CDR3 is CASSLDRGSSEQYF. In DNA, the CDR3 is TGTGCCAGCAGCTTAGACAGGGGGTCGTCCGAGCAGTACTTC.

This rearrangement joins TRBV25-1 to TRBJ2-7; 9 nucleotides line up with TRBD2. The V gene end was trimmed by 6 bases and the J gene end by 4 bases; junction bases not matched to a gene: 13. Germline V lookup: CDR1 MGHDK, CDR2 SYGVNS. The CDR3 runs to 16 residues. As DNA, the CDR3 is TGTGCCAGCAGCAGATATGGGACTAGCACTCTATACGAGCAGTACTTC. It translates to CASSRYGTSTLYEQYF.

This clone has only one observation. The chain uses TRBV19 and TRBJ1-5, with D uncertain. This CDR3 is built from 16 residues. Germline V gene data show CDR1 as LNHDA and CDR2 as SQIVND (reference sequence). The V and J ends lost 1 base and 2 bases respectively, with 12 bases between them. The CDR3 nucleotides are TGTGCCAGTAGTATAGGGGCCCGCACAGGCAATCAGCCCCAGCATTTT. The encoded protein is CASSIGARTGNQPQHF.

The chain has TRBV5-1 and TRBJ1-3, with TRBD1 matching over 7 bases. Per the germline V gene, CDR1 is SGHRS and CDR2 is YFSETQ. There are 18 residues in the CDR3. V shed 0 bases and J 0 bases; nucleotides not matched to a gene: 9. The CDR3 is CASSLDPGDSSSGNTIYF. In nucleotides, the CDR3 is TGCGCCAGCAGCTTGGACCCGGGGGACAGTTCCTCTGGAAACACCATATATTTT.

The chain couples TRBV27 to TRBJ1-1; 9 bases match TRBD1. The trim removed 6 bases at V and 4 bases at J, leaving 9 bases unmatched. The germline V gene encodes CDR1 MNHEY and CDR2 SMNVEV (reference sequence). This CDR3 contains 15 residues. The CDR3 reads CASRKLGDRATEAFF. The CDR3 DNA sequence: TGTGCCAGCAGAAAGTTGGGGGACAGGGCCACTGAAGCTTTCTTT.

This chain connects TRBV5-1 to TRBJ2-7; 15 bases line up with TRBD2. This CDR3 comprises 16 residues. The V gene end was trimmed by 2 bases and the J gene end by 4 bases; junction bases not matched to a gene: 4. Germline values: CDR1 SGHRS, CDR2 YFSETQ. DNA for the CDR3: TGCGCCAGCAGCTTTGGGACTAGCGGGGGGCAGTACGAGCAGTACTTC. Protein: CASSFGTSGGQYEQYF.

This clone was seen only once. The chain carries TRBV9 and TRBJ1-2; no firm D call. V lost 0 bases and J 4 bases, leaving 7 bases between the germline ends. Germline CDR1 is SGDLS and CDR2 is YYNGEE. The CDR3 sequence is 13 residues long. The CDR3, as DNA: TGTGCCAGCAGCGTAGTTGCAGGCTATGGCTACACCTTC. Translated, it gives CASSVVAGYGYTF. The full variable domain, its missing parts supplied by reference TRBV9 and TRBJ1-2, is DSGVTQTPKHLITATGQRVTLRCSPRSGDLSVYWYQQSLDQGLQFLIQYYNGEERAKGNILERFSAQQFPDLHSELNLSSLELGDSALYFCASSVVAGYGYTFGSGTRLTVV.

Turning to this clone: Other DNA sequences in the same sample also yield this CDR3. The rearrangement uses TRBV5-1 and TRBJ2-7; D possibly corresponds to TRBD1 (6 bases). Germline lookup yields CDR1 SGHRS and CDR2 YFSETQ. The V end was cut by 0 bases, the J end by 2 bases, with 9 bases between. This CDR3 has 14 amino acids. The CDR3 sequence: CASSLAGQTYEQYF. DNA of the CDR3: TGCGCCAGCAGCTTGGCCGGACAGACCTACGAGCAGTACTTC.

The CDR3 spells CASSSDRDRVREQYF. The CDR3 DNA follows: TGTGCCAGCAGCTCTGACCGGGACAGGGTGAGGGAGCAGTACTTC. This chain links TRBV7-2 with TRBJ2-7, with TRBD1 matching 9 bases. J was trimmed by 7 bases and V by 4 bases; bases with no gene match: 11. CDR1 is SGHTA and CDR2 is FQGNSA in the germline V gene. CDR3 length: 15 residues.

As for this clone: Distinct nucleotide sequences in the sample also encode this CDR3. This chain links TRBV5-1 with TRBJ1-1; possibly TRBD1 for D (6 bases). Germline lookup yields CDR1 SGHRS and CDR2 YFSETQ. The CDR3 length is 12 residues. The V end lost 2 bases, the J end lost 8 bases, and 10 bases lay between the germline ends. The CDR3, as DNA: TGCGCCAGCAGCTTACAGGGCGCCGAAGCTTTCTTT. It is translated as CASSLQGAEAFF.

This clone was found a few times. The chain links TRBV5-4 to TRBJ1-2, with D uncertain. This CDR3 region has 12 residues. V was cut by 4 bases and J by 8 bases, with 12 bases left in between. CDR1 is SGHNT and CDR2 is YYREEE in the germline V gene (reference sequence). The CDR3 nucleotides read TGTGCCAGCAGCACAGACAAGTTCGGCTACACCTTC. Translating gives CASSTDKFGYTF.

The rearrangement joins TRBV27 to TRBJ2-7; TRBD2 aligns across 7 bases. Germline V gene lookup returns CDR1 MNHEY and CDR2 SMNVEV (reference sequence). The ends lost 5 bases at V and 3 bases at J; junction bases unmatched: 13. There are 16 residues in the CDR3. The CDR3 is CASSTPRASGRYEQYF. In DNA, the CDR3 is TGTGCCAGCAGTACCCCAAGGGCTAGCGGACGCTACGAGCAGTACTTC.

The chain employs TRBV6-6 and TRBJ2-7; TRBD1 aligns across 8 bases. The CDR3 sequence is 15 residues long. From germline, CDR1 is MNHNY and CDR2 SVGAGI (reference sequence). V shed 0 bases and J 9 bases; nucleotides not matched to a gene: 10. This chain's CDR3 is CASSYSRTGTLGQYF. In nucleotides, the CDR3 is TGTGCCAGCAGTTACTCCCGGACAGGGACTCTCGGGCAGTACTTC.